This passage covers 32 T cell receptor beta chains from one sample sequenced in a study of cytomegalovirus exposure and HLA in healthy donors. Both 60 Vbeta primers and 13 Jbeta primers went into the PCR. TCRdb's copy holds only in-frame clones and misses some; the assay was immunoSEQ multiplex PCR. The table includes fewer than 70,000 clones, roughly four fifths detected once. The sample comprised PBMCs. The receptors here all came from a woman in her sixties in good health and CMV-seropositive.

The chain links TRBV6-1 to TRBJ1-5; possibly TRBD1 for D (6 bases). Trimming removed 0 bases at V and 6 bases at J, with 9 bases between. CDR1 MNHNS and CDR2 SASEGT come from the germline V gene. This CDR3 region has 14 residues. The CDR3 DNA reads as TGTGCCAGCAGTGAAGCGGGGGCGGGTCAGCCCCAGCATTTT. This gives the protein CASSEAGAGQPQHF.

This clone appeared once. The CDR3 DNA reads as TGTGCCAGCAGCAAAGACGGAGCGGCCGATGAGCAGTTCTTC. It specifies CASSKDGAADEQFF. This chain links TRBV21-1 with TRBJ2-1; the listed D gene, TRBD2, was not tested against the DNA. TRBV21-1 is marked as a pseudogene. This CDR3 spans 14 amino acids.

In its sample, this clone was seen once. The chain uses TRBV2 and TRBJ2-3; TRBD2 agrees at 9 bases. V gave up 3 bases and J gave up 1 base; unmatched junction bases: 2. CDR1 is SNHLY, CDR2 FYNNEI, per germline. The CDR3 covers 15 residues. The CDR3, as DNA: TGTGCCAGCAGTGATCGGACTAGCGGCACAGATACGCAGTATTTT. Residues: CASSDRTSGTDTQYF.

Comments on this clone: In the same sample, other DNA sequences code for this CDR3. J is TRBJ2-1 and V is TRBV5-4; no reliable D call. The germline gives CDR1 SGHNT, CDR2 YYREEE (reference sequence). Trimming pared 0 bases from V and 4 bases from J, leaving 8 bases between. This CDR3 region has 14 residues. Here the CDR3 reads CASSLGSEYNEQFF. CDR3 nucleotides: TGTGCCAGCAGCTTGGGCTCTGAGTACAATGAGCAGTTCTTC. The full variable domain, rest sourced from reference TRBV5-4 and TRBJ2-1, is ETGVTQSPTHLIKTRGQQVTLRCSSQSGHNTVSWYQQALGQGPQFIFQYYREEENGRGNFPPRFSGLQFPNYSSELNVNALELDDSALYLCASSLGSEYNEQFFGPGTRLTVL.

The CDR3 is CASSIRGGRQPQHF. As DNA, the CDR3 is TGTGCCAGTAGTATAAGGGGGGGAAGACAGCCCCAGCATTTT. The gene calls are TRBV19 and TRBJ1-5; tentatively, D is TRBD1 (6 bases). V was pared by 2 bases and J by 7 bases, with 12 bases between. This CDR3 contains 14 residues. CDR1 is LNHDA, CDR2 SQIVND, per germline (reference sequence).

This sequence joins TRBV19 and TRBJ2-6, with 8 bases aligning to TRBD1. The J segment lost 0 bases and the V segment lost 10 bases, leaving 5 bases of the junction unmatched. Germline V gives CDR1 LNHDA, CDR2 SQIVND (reference sequence). The CDR3 length is 15 residues. The CDR3 sequence is CAIGTGNSGANVLTF. DNA of the CDR3: TGTGCCATTGGGACAGGCAACTCTGGGGCCAACGTCCTGACTTTC.

The V gene is TRBV11-2, the J gene TRBJ1-5; TRBD1 agrees at 7 bases. This CDR3 contains 15 residues. CDR1 and CDR2 (germline): SGHAT, FQNNGV. Trimming took 2 bases from V and 1 from J; bases not matched to a gene: 2. The CDR3 nucleotides read TGTGCCAGCAGCTTATTGGGACAGAGCAATCAGCCCCAGCATTTT. It translates to CASSLLGQSNQPQHF.

This chain joins TRBV29-1 and TRBJ2-7; tentatively, D is TRBD2 (5 bases). V lost 4 bases, J lost 2 bases, and 9 bases lay in between. CDR1 SQVTM and CDR2 ANQGSEA come from the germline V gene. CDR3 size: 12 residues. CDR3: CSVAEGTYEQYF. CDR3 in DNA: TGCAGCGTTGCTGAGGGAACCTACGAGCAGTACTTC.

The genes are TRBV6-5 and TRBJ2-2, with unresolved D. Trimming pared 6 bases from V and 1 base from J, leaving 3 bases between. This CDR3 spans 12 amino acids. Germline V gene data show CDR1 as MNHEY and CDR2 as SVGAGI. The CDR3 here is CASSLNTGELFF. The CDR3, as DNA: TGTGCCAGCAGCTTGAACACCGGGGAGCTGTTTTTT.

V gene TRBV4-1 combines with J gene TRBJ2-1; 12 nucleotides agree with TRBD2. Losses at the gene ends were 4 bases for V and 5 bases for J; bases not matched to a gene: 9. Germline values: CDR1 MGHRA, CDR2 YSYEKL. This CDR3 spans 17 amino acids. This CDR3 reads CASSRGRTSGANNEQFF. The CDR3 DNA sequence: TGCGCCAGCAGCCGAGGCAGGACTAGCGGGGCAAACAATGAGCAGTTCTTC.

The chain combines TRBV5-4 with TRBJ2-5; 9 bases match TRBD1. Germline-derived CDR1 and CDR2 are SGHNT and YYREEE (reference sequence). V trimming: 5 bases; J trimming: 5 bases; junction bases outside the gene matches: 7. CDR3 length: 14 residues. The CDR3 protein is CASSPTGGGETQYF. The CDR3 coding sequence is TGTGCCAGCAGTCCGACAGGGGGAGGTGAGACCCAGTACTTC.

The chain uses TRBV5-1 and TRBJ1-5, with D maybe TRBD1 (5 bases). Germline V gene sequence: CDR1 SGHRS, CDR2 YFSETQ. Trimming stripped 8 bases from V and 2 bases from J, with 14 bases between. The CDR3 has 14 residues. CDR3 amino acids: CASAPRGGNQPQHF. The DNA for the CDR3 is TGCGCCAGTGCACCCCGGGGGGGCAATCAGCCCCAGCATTTT.

The V and J genes are TRBV9 and TRBJ1-4, with D maybe TRBD1 (5 bases). The CDR3 totals 15 residues. Looked up from germline, CDR1 is SGDLS and CDR2 is YYNGEE. The germline V and J ends were trimmed by 0 bases and 2 bases, with 8 bases remaining between them. Here the CDR3 reads CASSVEEGTNEKLFF. CDR3 DNA sequence: TGTGCCAGCAGCGTAGAGGAGGGGACTAATGAAAAACTGTTTTTT.

The J gene is TRBJ1-4, the V gene TRBV5-4; D is perhaps TRBD1 (6 bases). V dropped 3 bases and J dropped 8 bases, with 14 bases sitting between them. The CDR3 loop spans 14 amino acids. From germline, CDR1 is SGHNT and CDR2 YYREEE (reference sequence). The CDR3 is CASSSDSLGEKLFF. CDR3 in DNA: TGTGCCAGCAGCTCGGACAGCCTTGGGGAAAAACTGTTTTTT.

This clone was seen a single time. The chain has TRBV19 and TRBJ2-3; possible D gene TRBD2, 5 bases. The CDR3 consists of 15 residues. In germline, CDR1 is LNHDA, CDR2 SQIVND (reference sequence). Trimming took off 7 bases at V and 0 bases at J, with 14 bases between the two ends. The CDR3 sequence is CASKISGSSTDTQYF. The CDR3 coding sequence is TGTGCCAGTAAGATATCGGGGTCTAGCACAGATACGCAGTATTTT.

The rearrangement joins TRBV7-2 to TRBJ1-5; D call uncertain. V lost 0 bases and J 3 bases, leaving 9 bases between the germline ends. The CDR3 covers 15 residues. Germline lookup yields CDR1 SGHTA and CDR2 FQGNSA. CDR3 DNA: TGTGCCAGCAGCTTAGCAAGGCAGGCCAATCAGCCCCAGCATTTT. It specifies CASSLARQANQPQHF.

Many counts were recorded for this clone. The gene calls are TRBV2 and TRBJ2-5; 8 bases agree with TRBD2. Trimming at V came to 4 bases and at J to 5 bases, leaving 6 bases not matched to a gene. Germline values: CDR1 SNHLY, CDR2 FYNNEI. This CDR3 has 14 residues. In DNA, the CDR3 is TGTGCCAGCAGTGTGGAGGCGGGAGGCGAGACCCAGTACTTC. Its protein product is CASSVEAGGETQYF.

The chain links TRBV5-1 to TRBJ2-5; 8 nucleotides line up with TRBD1. CDR1 SGHRS and CDR2 YFSETQ come from the germline V gene. The CDR3 runs to 15 residues. Germline trimming cut 4 bases from V and 2 bases from J; bases unmatched to any gene: 7. CDR3 residues: CASSLSTGGQETQYF. The CDR3 nucleotides read TGCGCCAGCAGCCTTAGTACAGGGGGACAAGAGACCCAGTACTTC.

CDR3: CAWGLAGGPLGFTDTQYF. DNA for the CDR3: TGTGCCTGGGGACTAGCGGGAGGGCCGCTCGGGTTTACAGATACGCAGTATTTT. This rearrangement joins TRBV30 to TRBJ2-3, with 15 bases fitting TRBD2. V dropped 5 bases and J dropped 3; count of bases not matched to a gene: 12. The CDR3 length is 18 residues. From germline, CDR1 is GTSNPN and CDR2 SVGIG (reference sequence).

The chain recombines TRBV5-6 with TRBJ1-6; D is unresolved. The germline CDR1 and CDR2 sequences are SGHDT and YYEEEE. The V gene lost 0 bases and the J gene lost 9 bases, with 16 bases spanning the gap. The CDR3 totals 16 residues. The CDR3 region is CASSLGEGMLGSPLHF. The CDR3 DNA is TGTGCCAGCAGCTTGGGGGAGGGAATGCTCGGTTCACCCCTCCACTTT.

The gene calls are TRBV2 and TRBJ1-2; 9 positions agree with TRBD1. Germline V gene data show CDR1 as SNHLY and CDR2 as FYNNEI. After removal of 8 bases from V and 5 bases from J, the junction contained 3 bases not matched to a gene. The CDR3 loop spans 12 amino acids. CDR3 protein: CASGGQGYGYTF. CDR3 sequence (DNA): TGTGCCAGCGGGGGACAGGGATATGGCTACACCTTC. Supplemented by reference TRBV2 and TRBJ1-2, the full variable domain reads EPEVTQTPSHQVTQMGQEVILRCVPISNHLYFYWYRQILGQKVEFLVSFYNNEISEKSEIFDDQFSVERPDGSNFTLKIRSTKLEDSAMYFCASGGQGYGYTFGSGTRLTVV.

This chain links TRBV2 with TRBJ1-1; D not certain. Germline CDR1 reads SNHLY; CDR2 reads FYNNEI. Trimming cost V 0 bases and J 1 base, with 9 bases left between them. There are 15 residues in the CDR3. The CDR3 DNA reads as TGTGCCAGCAGTGAAGCGCGGGCGCGGAACACTGAAGCTTTCTTT. This sequence encodes CASSEARARNTEAFF.

The chain combines TRBV19 with TRBJ1-2, with D maybe TRBD1 (6 bases). Trimming took off 4 bases at V and 7 bases at J, with 10 bases between the two ends. The CDR3 extends over 12 amino acids. Germline lookup yields CDR1 LNHDA and CDR2 SQIVND (reference sequence). The chain's CDR3 is CASSTPGVGYTF. For the CDR3, the DNA is TGTGCCAGTAGTACCCCAGGGGTTGGCTACACCTTC.

About this clone: Other DNA sequences within the sample encode an identical CDR3. The chain couples TRBV30 to TRBJ2-2; possible D gene TRBD1, 6 bases. Per the germline V gene, CDR1 is GTSNPN and CDR2 is SVGIG (reference sequence). The V end lost 0 bases, the J end lost 4 bases, and 15 bases lay between the germline ends. The CDR3 runs 16 residues. The CDR3 reads CAWSVSTGSGTGELFF. The CDR3 DNA sequence: TGTGCCTGGAGTGTCTCAACAGGGTCGGGCACCGGGGAGCTGTTTTTT.

The chain carries TRBV9 and TRBJ1-4, with no clear D. The V gene lost 3 bases and the J gene lost 8 bases, with 14 bases spanning the gap. Germline CDR1 and CDR2: SGDLS and YYNGEE. The CDR3 sequence is 14 residues long. The CDR3 region is CASSARGMNEKLFF. The CDR3 DNA sequence: TGTGCCAGCAGCGCTCGGGGAATGAACGAAAAACTGTTTTTT.

The chain carries TRBV27 and TRBJ1-1; D possibly corresponds to TRBD1 (5 bases). The CDR3 is 13 residues long. The germline V gene has CDR1 MNHEY and CDR2 SMNVEV (reference sequence). Trimming took 3 bases from V and 1 from J, leaving 6 bases between them. CDR3 sequence reads: CASSLGPNTEAFF. DNA of the CDR3: TGTGCCAGCAGTTTGGGGCCGAACACTGAAGCTTTCTTT.

This clone was picked up a small number of times. The chain employs TRBV19 and TRBJ2-1; 7 positions agree with TRBD1. V lost 6 bases and J lost 5; bases outside the gene matches: 7. This CDR3 spans 14 amino acids. Germline V CDR1 and CDR2: LNHDA, SQIVND (reference sequence). The CDR3 DNA reads TGTGCCAGTAGCCCCCGGGACAGAAACAATGAGCAGTTCTTC. Encoded protein: CASSPRDRNNEQFF. The full variable domain, completed using reference TRBV19 and TRBJ2-1, is DGGITQSPKYLFRKEGQNVTLSCEQNLNHDAMYWYRQDPGQGLRLIYYSQIVNDFQKGDIAEGYSVSREKKESFPLTVTSAQKNPTAFYLCASSPRDRNNEQFFGPGTRLTVL.

This sequence joins TRBV19 and TRBJ1-2, with 9 nucleotides matching TRBD1. Germline CDR1 and CDR2: LNHDA and SQIVND (reference sequence). There are 17 residues in the CDR3. Trimming at V came to 0 bases and at J to 0 bases, leaving 5 bases not matched to a gene. The CDR3 DNA reads TGTGCCAGTAGTATAGATTTGGGACAGGGCCCTAACTATGGCTACACCTTC. Its protein product is CASSIDLGQGPNYGYTF.

The chain couples TRBV5-1 to TRBJ1-1, with no clear D. V lost 1 base and J lost 10, with 17 bases in between. This CDR3 contains 14 residues. Germline CDR1 SGHRS, CDR2 YFSETQ. The CDR3 DNA reads as TGCGCCAGCAGCTTGAACCGTTTAACCGGTGCAGCTTTCTTT. Protein sequence: CASSLNRLTGAAFF.

The rearrangement links TRBV5-4 to TRBJ2-7, with 10 positions matching TRBD2. CDR3 length: 15 residues. Germline loops: CDR1 SGHNT, CDR2 YYREEE (reference sequence). V was pared by 4 bases and J by 0 bases, with 4 bases of the junction left unmatched. The CDR3 nucleotides are TGTGCCAGCAGCCCTAGCGGGAGTATCTCCTACGAGCAGTACTTC. Encoded protein: CASSPSGSISYEQYF.

In nucleotides, the CDR3 is TGTGCCAGCAGCCCGGAATTCCTCAGGGAAAAACTGTTTTTT. As protein: CASSPEFLREKLFF. J is TRBJ1-4 and V is TRBV4-2; D call uncertain. The CDR3 has 14 amino acids. From germline, CDR1 is LGHNA and CDR2 YNFKEQ. Trimming pared 4 bases from V and 8 bases from J, leaving 14 bases between.

This clone showed up just once. The rearrangement joins TRBV6-5 to TRBJ1-2; no definite D call. The ends were cut back, 5 bases at V and 7 bases at J, with 11 bases in the middle. The V gene's germline CDR1 is MNHEY and CDR2 SVGAGI. The CDR3 contains 12 residues. CDR3 in amino acids: CASSTVNSGYTF. The CDR3 coding sequence is TGTGCCAGCAGTACCGTCAACAGTGGCTACACCTTC.